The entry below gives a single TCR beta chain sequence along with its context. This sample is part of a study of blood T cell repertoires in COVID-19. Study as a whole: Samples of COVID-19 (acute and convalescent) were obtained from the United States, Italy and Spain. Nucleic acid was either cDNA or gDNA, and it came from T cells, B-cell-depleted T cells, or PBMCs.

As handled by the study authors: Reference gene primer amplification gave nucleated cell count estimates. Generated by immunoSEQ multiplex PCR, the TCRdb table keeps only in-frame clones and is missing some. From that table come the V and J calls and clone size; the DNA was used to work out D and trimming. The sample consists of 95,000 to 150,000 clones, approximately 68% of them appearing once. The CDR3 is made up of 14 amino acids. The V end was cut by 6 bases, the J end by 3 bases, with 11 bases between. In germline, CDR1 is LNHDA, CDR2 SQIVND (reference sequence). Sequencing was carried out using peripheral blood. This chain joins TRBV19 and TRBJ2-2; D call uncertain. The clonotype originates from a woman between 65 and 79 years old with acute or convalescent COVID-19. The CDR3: CASSVVRDTGELFF. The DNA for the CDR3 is TGTGCCAGTAGCGTAGTCCGCGACACCGGGGAGCTGTTTTTT.